This T cell receptor (beta chain) stems from a study of breast tumors, draining lymph nodes, adjacent tissues. The study's findings and limits: Tumor and nontumor repertoires were significantly more similar in luminal-like than in basal-like breast cancer. Tumors had less TCR diversity than lymph nodes, more than nontumor tissue. The lymph node origin of tumor T cells was framed as consistent with a hypothesis, not demonstrated.

The V end was cut by 4 bases, the J end by 2 bases, with 8 bases between. This CDR3 spans 13 amino acids. Germline V CDR1 and CDR2: SNHLY, FYNNEI. TCRdb reprocessed the multiplex PCR reads with MiXCR, giving one entry per CDR3 protein. In the table there are about 200,000 distinct CDR3 sequences, 30% to 40% of which are singletons. Samples came from axillary lymph nodes draining the breast cancer. For this clonotype: The antigen is unknown.

The genes are TRBV2 and TRBJ1-2, with D unresolved. This clonotype was obtained from a female donor with breast cancer. Some clones in this sample may be carry-over from other donors' samples. The sequencing input was axillary lymph node tissue. The CDR3 loop is CASSVGRNYGYTF. In nucleotides, the CDR3 is TGTGCCAGCAGTGTAGGACGGAACTATGGCTACACCTTC.